Listed here is a single TCR beta chain. No antigen is known for it. Qualities for individual bases were not recorded, and no much larger clone is one base off. This sample is drawn from a study of T cell responses to AZD1222 COVID-19 vaccine (dated by TCRdb to 2020 to 2022). Turning to the overall study: A total of under 250 trial participants underwent TCR sequencing, of whom around 210 had received two doses of AZD1222 and around 25 had received two doses of the MenACWY control vaccine. Trial participants were enrolled by age into 18-55, 56-69 and 70-plus year subgroups, with around 150, 28 and 57 TCR-sequenced participants respectively.

The CDR3 covers 15 residues, taking in both the cysteine and the phenylalanine. CDR3 DNA is the only sequence kept; it has 45 bases, read in frame from the first base. The germline V gene supplies CDR1 MNHEY and CDR2 SVGAGI. V sheds 1 base and J sheds 0 bases, leaving 4 bases between their ends. The full study reports these points: CD4 TCRs associated with the vaccine covered the entire spike protein, and the dominant responses were in regions 160-218 and 743-854. Epitopes outside the regions mutated in the B.1.351 and B.1.1.7 variants were reportedly recognized by nearly half of the unique spike-specific TCRs. Participants were mostly white British, with more females than males. The authors suggested clonal diversity may have been underestimated. Spike-specific TCR breadth and depth rose significantly after two AZD1222 doses compared with day 0 and with MenACWY recipients. In the small 56-69-year group, the increase in depth fell short of significance, most likely because of low power. Because no samples from the day 14 peak response were available, repertoires could be characterized only after the peak T cell response. Conclusions about previously exposed vaccinees are limited because only five to seven AZD1222 recipients were SARS-CoV-2 seropositive at baseline.

The CDR3 regions of human TCRbeta chains were analyzed by immunosequencing. The study's processing was this. Repertoire TCRs were matched against a reference library of SARS-CoV-2-specific TCRs generated with the MIRA antigen-specificity platform. Breadth was defined as the fraction of unique TCRs that were SARS-CoV-2-associated, and depth was defined as the fraction of total T cells that were SARS-CoV-2-associated. Each spike-specific TCR was assigned to its reactive spike region and to a CD4 or CD8 class using the MIRA data. Log10-transformed breadth and depth values were compared by one-way ANOVA with Sidak's multiple comparisons tests. The immuneACCESS repertoire file appears here via TCRdb, limited to in-frame rearrangements. These files lack a portion of the clones; in checked studies, under half of the deficit traces to unresolved V genes, and the cause of the others is not known. D and trimming come from the DNA, and the V and J calls and clone size come from that table. For this sample the table gives some 180,000 clones, of which 87% were detected only once. The biggest ten clones account for around 1% of the sample.

This sample's time point label indicates: about 28 days (+/-7) after the second vaccine dose. Because spike-specific TCR depth and breadth did not differ between the two schedules, AZD1222 recipients who got a second dose at roughly 4 weeks were pooled with those who got a second dose at roughly 12 weeks. Vaccinee samples came from UK trials COV001 and COV002, including a single-blind randomized controlled phase 2/3 trial of AZD1222 (ChAdOx1 nCoV-19) in healthy adults. For TCRbeta chain sequencing, PBMC samples from trial participants were taken at day 0 and at day 28 after the second dose. The sequence was collected from an adult who received the AZD1222 COVID-19 vaccine. Material: peripheral blood, obtained 28 days after the second AZD1222 dose. Here the chain combines TRBV6-5 and TRBJ1-6, with the identity of the D gene unclear. The nucleotides are TGTGCCAGCAGTTACTGGAGCTCCTATAATTCACCCCTCCACTTT. Its translation is CASSYWSSYNSPLHF.